This entry concerns a single T cell receptor (beta chain). The data originate from a study of blood T cell repertoires in COVID-19. TCRdb keeps only in-frame clones here, not all; method: immunoSEQ multiplex PCR. This repertoire shows over 200,000 clones, roughly 84% found once; its top ten account for 6.8%. The V gene's germline CDR1 is LGHDT and CDR2 YNNKEL (reference sequence). With 6 bases clipped from V and 8 bases from J, the junction kept 9 bases outside the gene matches. The CDR3 has 14 residues. The study assigned cohorts using participant-reported clinical history. Material for sequencing was PBMCs or T cells enriched from blood (not recorded which). V gene TRBV3-1 (or the pseudogene TRBV3-2) combines with J gene TRBJ2-2; 7 bases map to TRBD2. This TCR came from a woman between 40 and 50 years old who had recovered from COVID-19. The CDR3 region has the DNA TGTGCCAGCAGAACTAGCCGGGAGGCGGGGGAGCTGTTTTTT. This sequence encodes CASRTSREAGELFF.